Following are 21 T cell receptor beta chains from one sample sequenced in a study of T cells in localized non-small cell lung cancer. Profiled with immunoSEQ multiplex PCR; TCRdb holds only in-frame clones, not every one. The data contain around 140,000 clones, roughly 90% of them singletons. The sequences come from peripheral blood, collected before any cancer treatment. The receptors were gathered from a female donor older than 55 with stage I lung adenocarcinoma.

DNA for the CDR3: TGTGCCACCAGCAGAGGGACAGGGTCATCCGGAAACACCATATATTTT. Encoded protein: CATSRGTGSSGNTIYF. The chain recombines TRBV15 with TRBJ1-3; 8 nucleotides line up with TRBD1. Germline assignment: CDR1 LNHNV and CDR2 YYDKDF (reference sequence). This CDR3 is built from 16 residues. J was trimmed by 4 bases and V by 1 base; bases with no gene match: 6.

DNA of the CDR3: TGTGCCAGCAGCTTAGCCCCAGGAAGGGGCTACACCTTC. Protein sequence: CASSLAPGRGYTF. V and J are TRBV7-9 and TRBJ1-2, with D uncertain. The germline V and J ends were trimmed by 0 bases and 8 bases, with 10 bases remaining between them. The CDR3 has 13 residues. CDR1 is SEHNR, CDR2 FQNEAQ, per germline (reference sequence).

The chain uses TRBV6-5 and TRBJ1-2; no clear D. Germline V lookup: CDR1 MNHEY, CDR2 SVGAGI. Trimming took 2 bases from V and 4 from J, leaving 11 bases between them. The CDR3 extends over 14 amino acids. The CDR3 reads CASSYGPGAYGYTF. The CDR3 DNA is TGTGCCAGCAGTTACGGGCCAGGAGCCTATGGCTACACCTTC.

V and J are TRBV25-1 and TRBJ2-7; no reliable D call. The germline CDR1 and CDR2 sequences are MGHDK and SYGVNS. Trimming took 2 bases from V and 3 from J, leaving 17 bases between them. CDR3 size: 16 residues. Written as DNA, the CDR3 is TGTGCCAGCAGTGAAGTAACAGTCCCAAAGGGCTACGAGCAGTACTTC. This encodes CASSEVTVPKGYEQYF.

This sequence joins TRBV5-1 and TRBJ1-1; 7 bases fit TRBD1. The CDR3 totals 13 residues. The V gene's germline CDR1 is SGHRS and CDR2 YFSETQ. Trimming cost V 2 bases and J 12 bases; bases outside gene matches: 10. The CDR3 here is CASSFVLGQESFF. The CDR3 nucleotides are TGCGCCAGCAGCTTCGTTCTTGGACAGGAGTCTTTCTTT.

The J gene is TRBJ2-1, the V gene TRBV27; TRBD2 aligns across 14 bases. This CDR3 is 20 amino acids long. CDR1 is MNHEY, CDR2 SMNVEV, per germline (reference sequence). Trimming removed 5 bases from V and 0 bases from J; junction bases left unmatched: 12. CDR3 loop: CASSAPLGLAGVHSYNEQFF. The CDR3 nucleotides read TGTGCCAGCAGTGCCCCACTGGGACTAGCGGGAGTTCACTCCTACAATGAGCAGTTCTTC.

This clone was seen once. The CDR3 spells CASSRNRFPANEQYF. CDR3 DNA sequence: TGTGCCAGCAGTCGGAACAGGTTTCCTGCCAACGAGCAGTACTTC. The chain combines TRBV6-5 with TRBJ2-7, with a weak D call TRBD1 (5 bases). Trimming cost V 5 bases and J 5 bases, with 19 bases left between them. The CDR3 runs to 15 residues. In germline, CDR1 is MNHEY, CDR2 SVGAGI.

This rearrangement joins TRBV11-2 to TRBJ2-7, with 8 bases matching TRBD2. The CDR3 runs 15 residues. Germline V gene data show CDR1 as SGHAT and CDR2 as FQNNGV. With V trimmed by 5 bases and J by 3 bases, 9 bases remained unmatched. CDR3 DNA sequence: TGTGCCAGCAGCGTAGGGCTAGCGGGCGACTACGAGCAGTACTTC. The encoded protein is CASSVGLAGDYEQYF.

The V and J genes are TRBV30 and TRBJ2-1; D perhaps matches TRBD2 (6 bases). The CDR3 consists of 14 residues. V was trimmed by 5 bases and J by 2 bases, leaving 13 bases between them. Germline V lookup: CDR1 GTSNPN, CDR2 SVGIG (reference sequence). CDR3 sequence reads: CAWGREVPYNEQFF. CDR3 DNA sequence: TGTGCCTGGGGTAGGGAGGTCCCCTACAATGAGCAGTTCTTC.

V is TRBV5-4 and J is TRBJ2-1; weak D call: TRBD2 (5 bases). Per the germline V gene, CDR1 is SGHNT and CDR2 is YYREEE (reference sequence). Trimming removed 4 bases at V and 8 bases at J, with 16 bases between. CDR3 length: 14 residues. The CDR3 loop reads CASSPDLALDEQFF. Written as DNA, the CDR3 is TGTGCCAGCAGCCCGGACTTAGCTTTGGATGAGCAGTTCTTC. Full variable domain (missing parts from reference TRBV5-4 and TRBJ2-1): ETGVTQSPTHLIKTRGQQVTLRCSSQSGHNTVSWYQQALGQGPQFIFQYYREEENGRGNFPPRFSGLQFPNYSSELNVNALELDDSALYLCASSPDLALDEQFFGPGTRLTVL.

This rearrangement joins TRBV5-4 to TRBJ2-7; possibly TRBD1 for D (6 bases). CDR3 length: 13 residues. Germline V CDR1 and CDR2: SGHNT, YYREEE (reference sequence). With 4 bases removed from V and 2 bases from J, the gap between germline ends came to 10 bases. The CDR3 reads CASSMDSTYEQYF. The CDR3, as DNA: TGTGCCAGCAGCATGGACAGTACCTACGAGCAGTACTTC. The complete variable domain, with remaining parts taken from reference TRBV5-4 and TRBJ2-7, reads ETGVTQSPTHLIKTRGQQVTLRCSSQSGHNTVSWYQQALGQGPQFIFQYYREEENGRGNFPPRFSGLQFPNYSSELNVNALELDDSALYLCASSMDSTYEQYFGPGTRLTVT.

The chain has TRBV7-3 and TRBJ2-1, with 11 bases identical to TRBD2. V shed 5 bases, J shed 2 bases, and the junction held 5 bases outside the gene matches. Germline V gives CDR1 SGHTA, CDR2 FQGTGA. This CDR3 has 16 residues. CDR3 in DNA: TGTGCCAGCAGCCCAGGACTAGCGGGCGCCTACAATGAGCAGTTCTTC. Protein: CASSPGLAGAYNEQFF. The variable domain in full, completed from reference TRBV7-3 and TRBJ2-1, reads GAGVSQTPSNKVTEKGKYVELRCDPISGHTALYWYRQSLGQGPEFLIYFQGTGAADDSGLPNDRFFAVRPEGSVSTLKIQRTERGDSAVYLCASSPGLAGAYNEQFFGPGTRLTVL.

To note about this clone: One end of the junction does not line up with germline, which may come from a read error. This sequence joins TRBV10-1 and TRBJ2-2; 8 nucleotides agree with TRBD2. The germline CDR1 and CDR2 sequences are WNHNN and SYGVQD (reference sequence). CDR3 length: 14 residues. The CDR3 nucleotides are TGCGCCGGCAGTCCAACCGGGACTAGCGGGGAGCTGTTTTTT. Its translation is CAGSPTGTSGELFF.

This clone was seen just once. The chain couples TRBV6-6 to TRBJ2-7; D not certain. Germline CDR1 MNHNY, CDR2 SVGAGI (reference sequence). The CDR3 sequence is 13 residues long. The ends were cut back, 1 base at V and 3 bases at J, with 7 bases in the middle. The CDR3 nucleotides are TGTGCCAGCAGTTACTTGCGGTTCTACGAGCAGTACTTC. Translated, it gives CASSYLRFYEQYF.

V and J are TRBV2 and TRBJ1-3; 7 bases agree with TRBD1. CDR1 SNHLY and CDR2 FYNNEI come from the germline V gene. CDR3 length: 15 amino acids. The J segment lost 2 bases and the V segment lost 8 bases, leaving 9 bases of the junction unmatched. The CDR3 here is CASSGGRGPGNTIYF. The CDR3 nucleotides read TGTGCCAGCTCTGGGGGTAGGGGGCCTGGAAACACCATATATTTT.

The chain uses TRBV7-7 and TRBJ2-5; a weak D match, TRBD2 (6 bases). Looked up from germline, CDR1 is SSHAT and CDR2 is FNYEAQ (reference sequence). With 3 bases removed from V and 3 bases from J, the gap between germline ends came to 8 bases. CDR3 length: 13 amino acids. The CDR3 bases are TGTGCCAGCAGCTTGGGGACTGAAGAGACCCAGTACTTC. The encoded protein is CASSLGTEETQYF. Full variable domain (remainder filled in from reference TRBV7-7 and TRBJ2-5): GAGVSQSPRYKVTKRGQDVTLRCDPISSHATLYWYQQALGQGPEFLTYFNYEAQPDKSGLPSDRFSAERPEGSISTLTIQRTEQRDSAMYRCASSLGTEETQYFGPGTRLLVL.

The gene calls are TRBV9 and TRBJ2-6; D assignment may be TRBD1 or TRBD2 (6 bases each). This CDR3 has 14 amino acids. Germline CDR1 and CDR2: SGDLS and YYNGEE. V lost 8 bases and J 2 bases, leaving 11 bases between the germline ends. The CDR3 sequence is CASGGPAGANVLTF. CDR3 DNA sequence: TGTGCCAGTGGGGGGCCGGCTGGGGCCAACGTCCTGACTTTC.

The V gene is TRBV13, the J gene TRBJ2-7; the D gene is possibly TRBD1 (5 bases). Germline lookup yields CDR1 PRHDT and CDR2 FYEKMQ (reference sequence). There are 13 residues in the CDR3. V was shortened by 2 bases and J by 0 bases, with 5 bases between the two germline ends. As DNA, the CDR3 is TGTGCCAGCAGCTTACAGGGCTCCTACGAGCAGTACTTC. Translated, it gives CASSLQGSYEQYF.

The chain is built from TRBV7-9 and TRBJ2-3; D possibly corresponds to TRBD1 (6 bases). Germline V CDR1 and CDR2: SEHNR, FQNEAQ (reference sequence). CDR3 size: 14 residues. Trimming pared 8 bases from V and 3 bases from J, leaving 15 bases between. CDR3 amino acids: CASEWGQGTDTQYF. Here the CDR3 DNA reads TGTGCCAGCGAGTGGGGGCAGGGAACAGATACGCAGTATTTT.

This chain joins TRBV7-6 and TRBJ2-1, with 8 positions matching TRBD2. V trimming: 3 bases; J trimming: 0 bases; junction bases outside the gene matches: 1. CDR1 and CDR2 (germline): SGHVS, FNYEAQ. This CDR3 spans 15 amino acids. This CDR3 is CASSFLAGSYNEQFF. Written as DNA, the CDR3 is TGTGCCAGCAGCTTTCTAGCGGGCTCCTACAATGAGCAGTTCTTC. Supplemented by reference TRBV7-6 and TRBJ2-1, the full variable domain reads GAGVSQSPRYKVTKRGQDVALRCDPISGHVSLYWYRQALGQGPEFLTYFNYEAQQDKSGLPNDRFSAERPEGSISTLTIQRTEQRDSAMYRCASSFLAGSYNEQFFGPGTRLTVL.

Only one count was recorded for this clone. The chain recombines TRBV7-8 with TRBJ1-1; maybe TRBD1 (6 bases). Looked up from germline, CDR1 is SGHVS and CDR2 is FQNEAQ. This CDR3 is 13 amino acids long. V lost 4 bases, J lost 6 bases, and 12 bases lay in between. The CDR3 region has the DNA TGTGCCAGCAGCTATGGGACAAACGCTGAAGCTTTCTTT. Protein sequence: CASSYGTNAEAFF.